Each of the 3 T cell receptor beta chains below was sequenced from the same sample in a study of CD8 T cells in Susac syndrome. The RNA input was about 0.5 to 1 ug, and it was reverse transcribed with random hexamers. TCRdb redid the calling of the immunoSEQ multiplex PCR reads with MiXCR, one entry per CDR3 protein. In the table there are some 140,000 distinct CDR3 sequences, over 90% of which are singletons. Input material: CD8+ T cells from PBMCs. The receptor set was obtained from a human donor with Susac syndrome.

The chain employs TRBV12-3 or TRBV12-4 and TRBJ1-4; no definite D call. The germline V and J ends were trimmed by 5 bases and 14 bases, with 15 bases remaining between them. CDR3 length equals 12 residues. The DNA for the CDR3 is TGTGCCAGCAGTCCGGACCTGCGGAGGCTGTTTTTT. Its protein is CASSPDLRRLFF.

This sequence joins TRBV12-3 or TRBV12-4 and TRBJ2-7, with a tentative D call TRBD2 (5 bases). The V end lost 3 bases, the J end lost 5 bases, and 5 bases lay between the germline ends. The CDR3 is made up of 11 amino acids. Here the CDR3 DNA reads TGTGCCAGCAGTTTCGGGAACGAGCAGTACTTC. Amino acids: CASSFGNEQYF.

Comment on this clonotype: The junction and the germline gene differ at one end; a read error may be behind it. The rearrangement uses TRBV27 and TRBJ2-4; 9 bases match TRBD1. Germline CDR1 and CDR2: MNHEY and SMNVEV (reference sequence). This CDR3 comprises 9 residues. This CDR3 is CASQGARDF. As DNA, the CDR3 is TGTGCCTCACAGGGGGCGCGGGACTTC.